A selection of T cell receptor beta chains follows, all from one sample in a study of T cells in Graves' hyperthyroidism and ophthalmopathy. TCRdb ran MiXCR on the multiplex PCR reads and lists one entry per CDR3 protein. Of 400,000 to 500,000 distinct CDR3 sequences in the sample, 14% were seen once. The source material was blood. The receptor set was obtained from a woman younger than 35 with Graves' hyperthyroidism. CDR3s include the opening cysteine and the closing phenylalanine or tryptophan. Fields, in order: CDR3 protein, J gene, CDR3 length, V gene.

CASSLAPLDRLDGNTIYF	TRBJ1-3	18	TRBV5-1
CASSTGTGSTEAFF	TRBJ1-1	14	TRBV6-1
CASSRFSASGNTIYF	TRBJ1-3	15	TRBV6-1
CASSLVAGGEDTQYF	TRBJ2-3	15	TRBV3-1
CASSPRTGKITGTQYF	TRBJ2-3	16	TRBV7-3
CASSISRGAGDTQYF	TRBJ2-3	15	TRBV19
CASSPPGAPADTQYF	TRBJ2-3	15	TRBV6-1
CASSPTDRYTEAFF	TRBJ1-1	14	TRBV7-3
CASSYWTGGNNEQFF	TRBJ2-1	15	TRBV6-9
CSALLAGGSSYEQYF	TRBJ2-7	15	TRBV20-1
CASSPSTGTGYNEQFF	TRBJ2-1	16	TRBV2
CAWSVDRGGEQYF	TRBJ2-7	13	TRBV30
CSASGQRQISNQPQHF	TRBJ1-5	16	TRBV20-1
CSGRTSGTGELFF	TRBJ2-2	13	TRBV29-1
CASSRTSGIYNEQFF	TRBJ2-1	15	TRBV11-1
CASSKLTPSMNTEAFF	TRBJ1-1	16	TRBV5-1
CASSQDRPNTGELFF	TRBJ2-2	15	TRBV14
CASSSDRTEAFF	TRBJ1-1	12	TRBV5-1